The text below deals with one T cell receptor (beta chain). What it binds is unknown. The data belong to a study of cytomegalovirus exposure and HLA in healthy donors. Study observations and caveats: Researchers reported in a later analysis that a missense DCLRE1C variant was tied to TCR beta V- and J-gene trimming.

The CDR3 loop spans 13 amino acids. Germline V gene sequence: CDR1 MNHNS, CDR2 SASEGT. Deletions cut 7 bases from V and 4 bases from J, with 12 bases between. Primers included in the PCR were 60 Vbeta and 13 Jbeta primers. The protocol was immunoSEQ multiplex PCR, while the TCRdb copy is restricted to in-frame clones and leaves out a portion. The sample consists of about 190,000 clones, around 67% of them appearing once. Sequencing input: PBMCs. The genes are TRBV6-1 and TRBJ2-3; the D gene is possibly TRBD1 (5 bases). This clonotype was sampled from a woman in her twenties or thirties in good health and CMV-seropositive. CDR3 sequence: CASTSREADTQYF. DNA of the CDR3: TGTGCCAGCACAAGCAGGGAAGCAGATACGCAGTATTTT.